This T cell receptor (beta chain) was documented in a study of shared clonotypes between healthy human individuals (dated by TCRdb to 2020 to 2022). Regarding the study in general: The cohort comprised two women and a few men aged 18 to 49 years. Different laboratories and diverse techniques were used to prepare libraries and sequence TCR repertoires, to increase sequencing depth and limit assay-specific biases. To estimate repertoire size and how much clonotypes are shared between individuals, the study performed deep sequencing of blood TCR repertoires from roughly five healthy adults. Leukapheresis yielded between about 0.85 and 10 billion PBMCs per donor. Per donor, three plates each were used for CD4 naive and CD4 memory, two for CD8 naive, and one for CD8 memory.

The V end gives up 4 bases and the J end 7 bases, leaving 5 bases in the junction not matched to a gene. For CDR1 and CDR2, the germline V gene lists SGHRS and YFSETQ. The CDR3 numbers 15 residues from cysteine through phenylalanine. Kept here is only the CDR3 DNA, which spans 45 bases and is read in frame from base 1. Healthy HIV-negative adults with no recently reported acute infections or vaccinations were included as donors. Every donor was a Caucasian adult residing in Nashville, Tennessee, USA. CD4+ T cells were enriched by magnetic negative selection; naive cells were then positively selected on CD45RA, and the negative fraction formed the memory subset. Blood was collected by leukapheresis, and PBMCs were isolated by Ficoll-Histopaque density gradient centrifugation and then cryopreserved in liquid nitrogen vapor phase. Analytical flow cytometry was used to check the purity and quantity of each magnetically sorted T cell population. From each sorted fraction, genomic DNA was isolated and quantified by UV absorbance on a Nanodrop 2000c.

As concerns this clone: Its antigen target is currently unknown. Base qualities are not provided; no much larger clone lies one nucleotide away.

Beyond this particular receptor, the publication reports: Even with the large sequencing depth, rarefaction of the sorted-subset datasets indicated that sequencing was incomplete. Compared with non-shared clonotypes, the clonotypes found in all four sorted-subset donors had higher generation probabilities. Because the study included a small number of donors, the genetic and exposure-history diversity represented was limited. Pairwise subsampling indicated that sequencing depth was expected to affect the degree of clonotype sharing among donors. Sharing across a few donors was observed for about 5% of naive CD4, less than 4% of naive CD8, 2% to 2.5% of memory CD4, and about 0.4% of memory CD8 clonotypes. Larger estimated clonotype richness was generally found for naive subsets than for memory subsets. Sampling was limited to blood, and TCR repertoires in tissue likely differ from TCR repertoires in blood.

Using the deep immunoSEQ assay, multiplex PCR amplified TCR CDR3 regions from genomic DNA. Extracted genomic DNA from each cell subset was spread evenly across all wells of several immunoSEQ 96-well plates, with each plate serving as a replicate. For sorted subsets, approximately 210 ng genomic DNA, equal to about 30,000 T cell genomes, was loaded into each replicate PCR. Purified libraries were quantified with a Qubit 3.0 fluorometer, sized on a Bioanalyzer 2100, and re-quantified with the KAPA Library Quantification kit. Every immunoSEQ 96-well plate was sequenced on a dedicated single-read 150-cycle Illumina NextSeq 550 flow cell. Concerning the study's data processing: Because the immunoSEQ output included only junctional sequences and no quality scores, the filtering could not be the same as the filtering used for full-length reads. To assign V/J genes and CDR3, sequences were annotated using PyIR, a Python wrapper for IgBLAST v1.9, with IMGT germline references. Reads were removed for weak V/J assignments (E-value above 1e-6), missing CDR3, stop codons, out-of-frame junctions, or ambiguous translated residues. A V3J clonotype was defined by an identical inferred V gene, J gene, and CDR3 amino acid sequence. Percentage overlap between repertoires was calculated by dividing the number of shared unique clonotypes by the size of the smaller repertoire. Repertoire richness was assessed with RTK rarefaction, the Chao1 estimator, and Recon v2.1 estimates of unobserved clonotypes. OLGA was used to compute generation probabilities for all TCRbeta clonotypes that the gDNA method yielded from a handful of donors. TCRdb limited this immuneACCESS table to in-frame rearrangements with V and J called. A share of clones is missing; checked studies link under half to unresolved V genes, and the rest is unexplained. V, J and clone size were drawn from that table, and D and trimming were deduced from the DNA. This sample holds about 1 million clones; approximately 68% were observed only once. Of the sample, approximately 1.5% is held by the ten largest clones.

This TCR came from a young man in good health. The rearrangement combines TRBV5-1 with TRBJ2-2, with 12 bases matching TRBD1. The sequencing sample was made of memory CD4+ T cells sorted from blood. The cell subset or site label corresponds to: CD45RA-negative fraction. The CDR3 loop reads CASSPRDRGHGELFF. The bases read TGCGCCAGCAGCCCCCGGGACAGGGGGCACGGGGAGCTGTTTTTT.